Listed here are 26 T cell receptor beta chains from one sample, sequenced in a study of cytomegalovirus exposure and HLA in healthy donors. The study ran its PCR with 60 Vbeta and 13 Jbeta primers. Only in-frame clones appear in the TCRdb table, and some are missing; sequencing was by immunoSEQ multiplex PCR. The table has 150,000 to 200,000 clones, 65% to 85% seen once. The sequencing sample was made of PBMCs. Source of these receptors: a man aged 60-69 years in good health and CMV-seronegative.

V gene TRBV9 combines with J gene TRBJ2-5; 7 bases line up with TRBD2. The germline V gene has CDR1 SGDLS and CDR2 YYNGEE. The CDR3 is 14 amino acids. Trimming removed 4 bases from V and 4 bases from J; junction bases left unmatched: 7. CDR3 protein: CASSPRGVSETQYF. DNA for the CDR3: TGTGCCAGCAGCCCCCGGGGGGTTTCAGAGACCCAGTACTTC. Full variable domain (rest looked up from reference TRBV9 and TRBJ2-5): DSGVTQTPKHLITATGQRVTLRCSPRSGDLSVYWYQQSLDQGLQFLIQYYNGEERAKGNILERFSAQQFPDLHSELNLSSLELGDSALYFCASSPRGVSETQYFGPGTRLLVL.

This chain links TRBV28 with TRBJ2-1; 10 bases fit TRBD2. V gave up 5 bases and J gave up 3 bases; unmatched junction bases: 7. The CDR3 covers 16 residues. CDR1 and CDR2 from the germline V gene are MDHEN and SYDVKM. CDR3 in DNA: TGTGCCAGCAGTCCGATATTAGCGGGAGGCTACAATGAGCAGTTCTTC. Residues: CASSPILAGGYNEQFF.

V and J are TRBV28 and TRBJ2-5; TRBD1 matches 8 bases. J was trimmed by 5 bases and V by 5 bases; bases with no gene match: 13. The germline V gene has CDR1 MDHEN and CDR2 SYDVKM. The CDR3 is 16 residues long. The CDR3 sequence is CASSPRETGVSETQYF. In DNA form, the CDR3 reads TGTGCCAGCAGTCCCAGGGAGACAGGGGTTTCGGAGACCCAGTACTTC.

V is TRBV5-1 and J is TRBJ2-1; TRBD2 agrees at 10 bases. The germline gives CDR1 SGHRS, CDR2 YFSETQ. The V segment lost 2 bases and the J segment 4 bases; nucleotides outside the gene matches: 6. The CDR3 is 16 residues long. CDR3 nucleotides: TGCGCCAGCAGCTTCCGGACTAGCGGACGATACAATGAGCAGTTCTTC. Translating gives CASSFRTSGRYNEQFF. The entire variable domain, with the rest obtained from reference TRBV5-1 and TRBJ2-1, is as follows: KAGVTQTPRYLIKTRGQQVTLSCSPISGHRSVSWYQQTPGQGLQFLFEYFSETQRNKGNFPGRFSGRQFSNSRSEMNVSTLELGDSALYLCASSFRTSGRYNEQFFGPGTRLTVL.

This clone appeared a few times. The chain employs TRBV28 and TRBJ2-1, with 7 bases identical to TRBD1. The germline CDR1 and CDR2 sequences are MDHEN and SYDVKM. With V trimmed by 7 bases and J by 2 bases, 5 bases remained unmatched. The CDR3 length is 14 residues. The CDR3 DNA reads as TGTGCCAGCACTTCGGGGACAGCCTACAATGAGCAGTTCTTC. Translated, it gives CASTSGTAYNEQFF. Full variable domain (outside the CDR3, taken from reference TRBV28 and TRBJ2-1): DVKVTQSSRYLVKRTGEKVFLECVQDMDHENMFWYRQDPGLGLRLIYFSYDVKMKEKGDIPEGYSVSREKKERFSLILESASTNQTSMYLCASTSGTAYNEQFFGPGTRLTVL.

Here the CDR3 reads CASSRAGTGGFREQFF. CDR3 in DNA: TGTGCCAGCAGCCGTGCCGGGACAGGGGGCTTTAGAGAGCAGTTCTTC. The rearrangement joins TRBV28 to TRBJ2-1; 12 nucleotides match TRBD1. The CDR3 sequence is 16 residues long. V lost 6 bases and J lost 10; bases outside the gene matches: 13. The V gene's germline CDR1 is MDHEN and CDR2 SYDVKM.

The gene calls are TRBV28 and TRBJ2-3; 7 bases match TRBD2. The CDR3 consists of 13 residues. The J segment lost 13 bases and the V segment lost 6 bases, leaving 13 bases of the junction unmatched. Germline CDR1 is MDHEN and CDR2 is SYDVKM. CDR3 sequence: CASRPGIREVEYF. As DNA, the CDR3 is TGTGCCAGCAGGCCAGGAATCCGGGAGGTGGAGTATTTT.

The chain carries TRBV7-9 and TRBJ2-1, with 7 bases fitting TRBD1. V lost 5 bases to trimming and J lost 8 bases; unmatched junction nucleotides: 3. Germline assignment: CDR1 SEHNR and CDR2 FQNEAQ (reference sequence). The CDR3 is 12 amino acids. The CDR3 DNA follows: TGTGCCAGCAGCCGACAGGGCGATGAGCAGTTCTTC. This codes for CASSRQGDEQFF.

V gene TRBV28 combines with J gene TRBJ1-4, with D maybe TRBD1 (6 bases). Germline V CDR1 and CDR2: MDHEN, SYDVKM. The CDR3 loop spans 14 amino acids. Trimming shortened V by 3 bases and J by 8 bases, and 13 bases separated the two germline ends. CDR3 coding DNA: TGTGCCAGCAGTTTGTCAGGGGACGGGGAAAAACTGTTTTTT. Its protein product is CASSLSGDGEKLFF.

The chain couples TRBV18 to TRBJ2-7; 7 nucleotides match TRBD1. CDR1 and CDR2 from the germline V gene are KGHSH and LQKENI. The CDR3 is made up of 15 amino acids. J lost 6 bases, V lost 0 bases, and 8 bases had no gene match. The CDR3 region is CASSPPGQSEFEQYF. The CDR3 region has the DNA TGTGCCAGCTCACCACCGGGACAGTCTGAGTTCGAGCAGTACTTC.

The J gene is TRBJ1-5, the V gene TRBV2; tentative D call: TRBD1 (5 bases). V was trimmed by 3 bases and J by 4 bases, leaving 7 bases between them. The CDR3 runs 13 residues. Germline-derived CDR1 and CDR2 are SNHLY and FYNNEI. The CDR3 is CASSDQGNQPQHF. CDR3 sequence (DNA): TGTGCCAGCAGTGATCAGGGAAATCAGCCCCAGCATTTT.

Of note for this clone: Other nucleotide sequences from this sample produce the same CDR3. The chain joins TRBV15 to TRBJ1-5; D not certain. Trimming pared 4 bases from V and 10 bases from J, leaving 14 bases between. The germline V gene encodes CDR1 LNHNV and CDR2 YYDKDF (reference sequence). CDR3 size: 13 residues. The CDR3 spells CATSTLGTQPQHF. The CDR3 nucleotides are TGTGCCACCAGCACCCTCGGTACTCAACCCCAGCATTTT. Drawing the rest from reference TRBV15 and TRBJ1-5, the complete variable domain is DAMVIQNPRYQVTQFGKPVTLSCSQTLNHNVMYWYQQKSSQAPKLLFHYYDKDFNNEADTPDNFQSRRPNTSFCFLDIRSPGLGDTAMYLCATSTLGTQPQHFGDGTRLSIL.

The chain couples TRBV7-9 to TRBJ1-2; tentative D call: TRBD1 (6 bases). From germline, CDR1 is SEHNR and CDR2 FQNEAQ (reference sequence). Trimming took 11 bases from V and 2 from J, leaving 15 bases between them. The CDR3 sequence is 13 residues long. This chain's CDR3 is CASRRGANYGYTF. As DNA, the CDR3 is TGTGCCTCTCGGCGGGGGGCGAACTATGGCTACACCTTC.

V and J are TRBV6-6 and TRBJ1-2; D possibly corresponds to TRBD1 (5 bases). V was cut by 8 bases and J by 2 bases, with 15 bases left in between. The germline V gene has CDR1 MNHNY and CDR2 SVGAGI (reference sequence). The CDR3 spans 14 residues. In DNA, the CDR3 is TGTGCCAGCGTACCCAGCGGGGGAAACTATGGCTACACCTTC. As protein: CASVPSGGNYGYTF.

The gene calls are TRBV4-1 and TRBJ2-3; maybe TRBD1 (6 bases). The CDR3 sequence is 18 residues long. The germline V gene has CDR1 MGHRA and CDR2 YSYEKL. Trimming took 0 bases from V and 1 from J, leaving 17 bases between them. CDR3: CASSQDPLAPGGTDTQYF. DNA for the CDR3: TGCGCCAGCAGCCAAGATCCTTTAGCCCCAGGGGGCACAGATACGCAGTATTTT.

The chain links TRBV6-1 to TRBJ1-3; D may be TRBD1 (5 bases). CDR1 and CDR2 from the germline V gene are MNHNS and SASEGT. Trimming took 9 bases from V and 3 from J, leaving 15 bases between them. The CDR3 has 14 amino acids. CDR3 in amino acids: CASNGRGSGNTIYF. The CDR3 DNA follows: TGTGCCAGTAACGGGAGGGGAAGTGGAAACACCATATATTTT.

This clone showed up just a few times. The gene calls are TRBV30 and TRBJ2-2, with TRBD2 as a possible D gene (6 bases). V lost 0 bases, J lost 4 bases, and 9 bases lay in between. The CDR3 is 14 residues long. CDR1 and CDR2 from the germline V gene are GTSNPN and SVGIG (reference sequence). CDR3 coding DNA: TGTGCCTGGAGTGTAGCGGGCAGCACCGGGGAGCTGTTTTTT. This gives the protein CAWSVAGSTGELFF.

This rearrangement joins TRBV5-4 to TRBJ2-7; the D gene is possibly TRBD1 (6 bases). The length of the CDR3 is 14 residues. The germline gives CDR1 SGHNT, CDR2 YYREEE (reference sequence). Trimming stripped 4 bases from V and 0 bases from J, with 11 bases between. The CDR3 sequence is CASSRQASSYEQYF. CDR3 coding DNA: TGTGCCAGCAGCAGACAGGCGAGCTCCTACGAGCAGTACTTC.

This clone appeared a single time. The CDR3 loop reads CASSTRGDSLNYEQYF. In nucleotides, the CDR3 is TGTGCCAGCAGTACAAGAGGGGACAGTTTGAACTACGAGCAGTACTTC. The rearrangement links TRBV9 to TRBJ2-5; the match to TRBD1 covers 7 bases. TRBJ2-7 explains the end of the DNA better; the J call may be wrong. The length of the CDR3 is 16 residues. Germline-derived CDR1 and CDR2 are SGDLS and YYNGEE.

This clone was counted a few times. The chain recombines TRBV10-3 with TRBJ1-4, with 7 bases matching TRBD1. Germline V lookup: CDR1 ENHRY, CDR2 SYGVKD. CDR3 length: 14 residues. The V and J ends lost 4 bases and 6 bases, in that order; junction bases with no gene match: 5. This chain's CDR3 is CAISAGRGDEKLFF. CDR3 bases: TGTGCCATCAGTGCGGGCAGGGGGGATGAAAAACTGTTTTTT.

The genes are TRBV28 and TRBJ1-3; D unresolved. V was clipped by 7 bases and J by 1 base, with 14 bases between them. CDR3 size: 15 residues. Germline CDR1 MDHEN, CDR2 SYDVKM. CDR3 in DNA: TGTGCCAGCACGACGGGAGGGAGGTCTGGAAACACCATATATTTT. It codes for CASTTGGRSGNTIYF.

CDR3 sequence: CASSQERRGRWGNTIYF. In nucleotides, the CDR3 is TGTGCCAGCAGCCAAGAGCGCAGGGGTAGGTGGGGAAACACCATATATTTT. V is TRBV4-2 and J is TRBJ1-3, with TRBD1 as a possible D gene (6 bases). V was clipped by 0 bases and J by 4 bases, with 16 bases between them. Germline assignment: CDR1 LGHNA and CDR2 YNFKEQ. The CDR3 loop spans 17 amino acids.

This clone was picked up one time. The genes are TRBV19 and TRBJ2-6, with 12 bases identical to TRBD2. Losses at the gene ends were 4 bases for V and 0 bases for J; bases not matched to a gene: 4. The CDR3 has 18 amino acids. Germline-derived CDR1 and CDR2 are LNHDA and SQIVND (reference sequence). In DNA, the CDR3 is TGTGCCAGTAGTAGGGGACTAGCGGGCCGCTCTGGGGCCAACGTCCTGACTTTC. It translates to CASSRGLAGRSGANVLTF.

This chain joins TRBV19 and TRBJ2-5; 7 nucleotides match TRBD2. V lost 3 bases to trimming and J lost 2 bases; unmatched junction nucleotides: 18. CDR3 length: 19 residues. In germline, CDR1 is LNHDA, CDR2 SQIVND (reference sequence). CDR3 in amino acids: CASSMDPLEGGSTQETQYF. CDR3 in DNA: TGTGCCAGTAGTATGGATCCCCTCGAGGGCGGGAGCACACAAGAGACCCAGTACTTC.

For the CDR3, the DNA is TGTGCCAGCAAGACCAGGGGAACCTACGAGCAGTACTTC. Protein sequence: CASKTRGTYEQYF. This chain uses TRBV6-6 with TRBJ2-7; D is perhaps TRBD1 (6 bases). Germline-derived CDR1 and CDR2 are MNHNY and SVGAGI (reference sequence). V was pared by 7 bases and J by 2 bases, with 12 bases between. The CDR3 has 13 amino acids.

The V and J genes are TRBV7-9 and TRBJ1-3; D is perhaps TRBD1 (6 bases). The V end was cut by 1 base, the J end by 2 bases, with 6 bases between. From germline, CDR1 is SEHNR and CDR2 FQNEAQ (reference sequence). The CDR3 has 14 residues. The CDR3 loop reads CASSLDRAGNTIYF. Written as DNA, the CDR3 is TGTGCCAGCAGCTTAGACAGGGCTGGAAACACCATATATTTT.